This record looks at one TCR beta chain sequence and its context. Its antigen remains undetermined. Per-nucleotide qualities are absent, and no much larger clonotype sits a single base away. This sample is part of a study of blood T cell repertoires in COVID-19 (dated by TCRdb to 2020 to 2021). At the level of the whole study: The collaborator samples originated in the United States, Italy and Spain and spanned the acute and convalescent phases of COVID-19. Where available, HLA class I and class II types were obtained from metadata supplied by the sample provider rather than from assay-based typing. The samples were drawn from two sources: the first 160 participants of the ongoing ImmuneRACE study, and fewer than 1,500 subjects contributed by 6 global collaborators. The repertoires were released in a freely available public database intended as a resource for research on the immune response to SARS-CoV-2. The material from the prospective study consisted of cDNA or gDNA derived from T cells, B-cell-depleted T cells, or PBMCs. Sample metadata almost always included a de-identified subject ID, COVID-19 status, age in years and sex. Deeply sampled blood TCRbeta repertoires from subjects exposed to, actively infected with, or recovered from COVID-19 were included in the dataset. The investigation overall reported the following: The quantity of clinical and demographic metadata differed by source and by participant and was supplied without curation.

Its CDR3 holds 14 amino acids, cysteine through phenylalanine. Just CDR3 DNA is preserved here, 42 bases in frame from base 1. The germline V gene provides CDR1 SGHTA and CDR2 FQGNSA. The V end loses 5 bases and the J end loses 0 bases, and a stretch of 9 bases separates them. A second Seattle source provided samples from volunteer blood donors who had recovered from COVID-19. Each collaborating institution followed its own protocols to collect whole blood in K2EDTA tubes. For TCRbeta analysis, collaborator samples were shipped as frozen whole blood, as isolated PBMCs, or as DNA extracted from either sample type. TCRbeta CDR3 regions were amplified from genomic DNA by means of the immunoSEQ Assay, a bias-controlled multiplex PCR. The authors' analysis ran thus. Nucleated cell counts per sample were estimated from amplification of reference gene primers within the assay. To quantify the absolute abundance of each unique TCRbeta CDR3 rearrangement, sequence reads were collapsed and filtered. Productive Simpson clonality was computed per sample as the square root of Simpson's diversity index over productive rearrangements. TCRdb obtained this table from immuneACCESS and retained in-frame rearrangements with V and J assigned. These tables miss some clones; where compared with another copy, unresolved V genes account for less than half of the shortfall, and the remainder is unexplained. Clone size and the V and J calls come from that table; the DNA yielded D and trimming. The sample has approximately 160,000 clones on record, over 75% of them singletons. Of the sample, roughly 1.3% falls within the top ten clones.

The source is a man aged 55 to 70 who had recovered from COVID-19. The chain employs TRBV7-2 and TRBJ2-3; the D segment could be TRBD2, given 6 matching bases. The sequenced sample was peripheral blood. The CDR3 region: CASSPGGSTDTQYF. DNA sequence: TGTGCCAGCAGCCCTGGGGGGAGCACAGATACGCAGTATTTT.